This T cell receptor beta chain was identified during a study of T cell repertoires in cytomegalovirus infection. Overall study context: Based on public TCR beta signatures, there were indications of CMV infection and of a matching HLA type.

Germline CDR1 DFQATT, CDR2 SNEGSKA (reference sequence). Trimming at V came to 6 bases and at J to 5 bases, leaving 8 bases not matched to a gene. CDR3 length: 13 residues. Study-wide points: Frequencies of public TCR beta families were cumulated, and this identified carriers of CMV plus the relevant HLA. The ex vivo response was dominated by HLA-C-restricted CMV-specific TCR beta clonotypes.

Of note for this clonotype: The antigen is undetermined.

TCRdb reprocessed the reads via MiXCR and lists one record per CDR3 protein. Of approximately 500,000 distinct CDR3 sequences listed, approximately 11% are singletons. The J gene is TRBJ2-7, the V gene TRBV20-1; TRBD1 matches 9 bases. This receptor was taken from a human donor in good health (CMV status not recorded). Some clones in this sample may be carry-over from other donors' samples. Sequenced sample: PBMCs. As DNA, the CDR3 is TGCAGTGCCAGGACAGGGGCTGTTGACGAGCAGTACTTC. Translated: CSARTGAVDEQYF.